The following is a T cell receptor (beta chain) sequence with its context. Its cognate antigen is unknown. The CDR3 totals 15 residues. Germline CDR1 ENHRY, CDR2 SYGVKD. Between the trimmed V and J ends, which lost 0 bases and 2 bases, there was a span of 8 bases. The data derive from a study of cytotoxic CD8 clonotypes in ibrutinib-treated CLL. In the study overall: Specimens for response were gathered following a median around a year of therapy, spanning 6 to 36. Study-wide results and limits: Sustained-remission and progressing patients had unequal sampling times. Clonality rose at ibrutinib response and fell back toward baseline at progression.

The repertoire was sequenced with immunoSEQ multiplex PCR; TCRdb's copy has only in-frame clones and lacks some. The profile covers about 140,000 clones, with 80% appearing a single time and approximately 7.6% taken by the ten largest. The chain recombines TRBV10-3 with TRBJ1-5; the D is unclear. The material sequenced was PBMCs, taken after 36 months of ibrutinib treatment. The sequence was obtained from a human donor with chronic lymphocytic leukemia. The CDR3 region has the DNA TGTGCCATCAGTGAGTCCCCGGAGGGCAATCAGCCCCAGCATTTT. Its protein is CAISESPEGNQPQHF.